This entry is about one T cell receptor beta chain. The sample comes from a study of blood T cell repertoires in COVID-19. Study-wide context: Whether acute or convalescent, the COVID-19 samples came from the United States, Italy and Spain. PBMCs, B-cell-depleted T cells, or T cells provided the cDNA or gDNA that made up the material.

As originally analysed: Amplification of reference gene primers was used by the study to estimate nucleated cell counts. The repertoire was sequenced with immunoSEQ multiplex PCR; TCRdb's copy has only in-frame clones and lacks some. Clone size and V and J calls were adopted from that table, with D and trimming inferred from the DNA. The top ten hold 9.5% to 12% of the sample, which has approximately 150,000 clones, around 81% seen once. V was clipped by 4 bases and J by 0 bases, with 9 bases between them. Looked up from germline, CDR1 is LGHDT and CDR2 is YNNKEL (reference sequence). CDR3 length: 14 residues.

Material: peripheral blood. This chain connects TRBV3-1 (or the pseudogene TRBV3-2) to TRBJ1-1; D possibly corresponds to TRBD1 (5 bases). The receptor was isolated from a man aged 55-75 years with active or convalescent COVID-19. The CDR3 protein is CASSLRALNTEAFF. For the CDR3, the DNA is TGTGCCAGCAGCCTCAGGGCCTTGAACACTGAAGCTTTCTTT.